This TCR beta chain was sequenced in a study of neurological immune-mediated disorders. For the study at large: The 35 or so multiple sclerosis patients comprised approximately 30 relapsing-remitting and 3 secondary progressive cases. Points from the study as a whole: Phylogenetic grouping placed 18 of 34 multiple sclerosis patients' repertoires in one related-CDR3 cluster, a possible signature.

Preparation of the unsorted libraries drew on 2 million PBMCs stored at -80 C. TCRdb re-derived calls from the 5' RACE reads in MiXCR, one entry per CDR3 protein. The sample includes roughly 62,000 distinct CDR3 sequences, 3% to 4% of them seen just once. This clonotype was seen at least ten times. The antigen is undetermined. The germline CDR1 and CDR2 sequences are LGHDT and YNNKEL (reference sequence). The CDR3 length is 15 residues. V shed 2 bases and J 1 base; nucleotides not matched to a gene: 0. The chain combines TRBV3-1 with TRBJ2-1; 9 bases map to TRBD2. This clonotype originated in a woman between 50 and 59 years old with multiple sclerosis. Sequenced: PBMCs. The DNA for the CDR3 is TGTGCCAGCAGCCAAACTAGCGGGTCCTACAATGAGCAGTTCTTC. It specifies CASSQTSGSYNEQFF.